What follows are 6 T cell receptor beta chains derived from one specimen sequenced in a study of cytomegalovirus exposure and HLA in healthy donors. Produced via immunoSEQ multiplex PCR; TCRdb's table is partial and in-frame only. Of roughly 56,000 clones in the sample, 93% were seen once. Sequencing was carried out using PBMCs. These receptors were obtained from a woman between 18 and 29 years old in good health and CMV-seropositive.

This clone has a single count. CDR3: CASSGGRTYTGELFF. The CDR3 nucleotides read TGTGCCAGTAGTGGAGGCAGGACCTACACCGGGGAGCTGTTTTTT. The chain carries TRBV19 and TRBJ2-2, with D possibly matching TRBD2 (5 bases). Germline lookup yields CDR1 LNHDA and CDR2 SQIVND (reference sequence). V lost 5 bases and J lost 3, with 13 bases in between. The CDR3 loop spans 15 amino acids. The complete variable domain, with remaining parts taken from reference TRBV19 and TRBJ2-2, reads DGGITQSPKYLFRKEGQNVTLSCEQNLNHDAMYWYRQDPGQGLRLIYYSQIVNDFQKGDIAEGYSVSREKKESFPLTVTSAQKNPTAFYLCASSGGRTYTGELFFGEGSRLTVL.

The chain uses TRBV7-2 and TRBJ1-2; TRBD1 matches at 7 bases. CDR1 is SGHTA, CDR2 FQGNSA, per germline. V was clipped by 4 bases and J by 3 bases; unmatched bases: 14. This CDR3 spans 17 amino acids. The CDR3 DNA reads TGTGCCAGCAGCTGGTGGACAGGCGGGTTCTTTGACTATGGCTACACCTTC. Translated, it gives CASSWWTGGFFDYGYTF.

The rearrangement links TRBV18 to TRBJ1-2; TRBD1 matches at 9 bases. V lost 0 bases to trimming and J lost 6 bases; unmatched junction nucleotides: 2. CDR1 and CDR2 (germline): KGHSH, LQKENI. This CDR3 contains 14 residues. CDR3 amino acids: CASSPPGTGHGYTF. As DNA, the CDR3 is TGTGCCAGCTCACCACCCGGGACAGGGCATGGCTACACCTTC.

This chain connects TRBV5-4 to TRBJ1-4; tentatively, D is TRBD1 (5 bases). CDR1 and CDR2 from the germline V gene are SGHNT and YYREEE (reference sequence). CDR3 length equals 18 residues. With 2 bases removed from V and 3 bases from J, the gap between germline ends came to 20 bases. DNA for the CDR3: TGTGCCAGCAGCTTAGCCGGTGACAGACTCCCTCCTAATGAAAAACTGTTTTTT. Translation gives CASSLAGDRLPPNEKLFF. Filled out from reference TRBV5-4 and TRBJ1-4, the complete variable domain reads ETGVTQSPTHLIKTRGQQVTLRCSSQSGHNTVSWYQQALGQGPQFIFQYYREEENGRGNFPPRFSGLQFPNYSSELNVNALELDDSALYLCASSLAGDRLPPNEKLFFGSGTQLSVL.

The chain employs TRBV4-1 and TRBJ1-6; D remains unclear. With 0 bases removed from V and 7 bases from J, the gap between germline ends came to 13 bases. The CDR3 has 16 residues. Germline CDR1 is MGHRA and CDR2 is YSYEKL. DNA for the CDR3: TGCGCCAGCAGCCAAGATCGGAGGACGAGGAATTCACCCCTCCACTTT. Translating it yields CASSQDRRTRNSPLHF.

Details on this clone: The same CDR3 is also encoded by other DNA sequences in this sample. The J gene is TRBJ1-6, the V gene TRBV5-6, with D maybe TRBD1 (5 bases). Germline V lookup: CDR1 SGHDT, CDR2 YYEEEE. The CDR3 consists of 14 residues. The V end was cut by 3 bases, the J end by 7 bases, with 11 bases between. CDR3: CASSYQTVNSPLHF. In DNA, the CDR3 is TGTGCCAGCAGCTACCAGACAGTCAATTCACCCCTCCACTTT. The full variable domain, with the rest looked up from reference TRBV5-6 and TRBJ1-6, is DAGVTQSPTHLIKTRGQQVTLRCSPKSGHDTVSWYQQALGQGPQFIFQYYEEEERQRGNFPDRFSGHQFPNYSSELNVNALLLGDSALYLCASSYQTVNSPLHFGNGTRLTVT.